Below, 12 T cell receptor beta chains from the same sample are listed, as sequenced in a study of T cells after yellow fever vaccination (dated by TCRdb to the late 2010s). Read against the paper, the sample's treatment or condition label means: live attenuated yellow fever vaccine strain. The library was prepared using 5' RACE. The sample was run on an Illumina HiSeq 2500. In TCRdb, the public reads were trimmed at Q25 with fastp and aligned with MiXCR, with productive beta chains retained. Here each entry gathers all rows of one CDR3 protein and keeps the most common genes and DNA. This sample comprises around 11,000 distinct CDR3 sequences, around 4.8% of them detected only once. The ten largest clones add up to about 1.5% of the sample. Specimen: PBMCs, either bulk or a sorted T-cell subset (CD4+, CD8+, memory, or dextramer-sorted; not recorded which), collected more than 14 days after the first yellow fever vaccination. Receptor source: a man aged 18 to 30 who received the YFV17D yellow fever vaccine.

By share, this clonotype counts as medium-sized. The chain carries TRBV24-1 and TRBJ2-3; 10 nucleotides align to TRBD2. The CDR3 has 17 residues. Looked up from germline, CDR1 is KGHDR and CDR2 is SFDVKD. V shed 3 bases and J 3 bases; nucleotides not matched to a gene: 8. CDR3 coding DNA: TGTGCCACCAGTGATATGAAGGGACTAGCGACTACAGATACGCAGTATTTT. It specifies CATSDMKGLATTDTQYF.

This clonotype was counted at least ten times. The chain is built from TRBV7-2 and TRBJ2-3; TRBD1 agrees at 9 bases. This CDR3 region has 17 residues. With 4 bases clipped from V and 3 bases from J, the junction kept 11 bases outside the gene matches. Germline loops: CDR1 SGHTA, CDR2 FQGNSA. DNA of the CDR3: TGTGCCAGCAGCTCGACCGCGGGGACAGGGTGGACAGATACGCAGTATTTT. It codes for CASSSTAGTGWTDTQYF.

This clonotype was picked up many times. The V call is TRBV6-5, the J call TRBJ1-2, with D unclear. Germline values: CDR1 MNHEY, CDR2 SVGAGI. Trimming shortened V by 5 bases and J by 0 bases, and 19 bases separated the two germline ends. This CDR3 region has 17 residues. CDR3 protein: CASSPRETATANYGYTF. The CDR3 DNA is TGTGCCAGCAGTCCCCGGGAGACCGCTACAGCTAACTATGGCTACACCTTC.

This clonotype rates as medium-sized. This rearrangement joins TRBV4-1 to TRBJ2-7; the D is unclear. The CDR3 runs to 12 residues. The germline V gene has CDR1 MGHRA and CDR2 YSYEKL. V was clipped by 0 bases and J by 7 bases, with 7 bases between them. CDR3 amino acids: CASSQEREEQYV. CDR3 coding DNA: TGCGCCAGCAGCCAAGAGCGTGAGGAGCAGTACGTC.

Judged by abundance, this clonotype is medium-sized (0.01 to 0.1%). CDR3 loop: CASFPSGQGRVEQYF. The DNA of the CDR3 is TGTGCCAGCTTTCCTTCGGGACAGGGTAGGGTCGAGCAGTACTTC. This chain uses TRBV6-5 with TRBJ2-7, with 9 bases fitting TRBD1. J lost 6 bases, V lost 8 bases, and 14 bases had no gene match. Germline assignment: CDR1 MNHEY and CDR2 SVGAGI. This CDR3 has 15 amino acids.

Judged by abundance, this clonotype is medium-sized. It is unclear where the CDR3 begins or ends on the DNA, so no DNA is shown, and the CDR3 is as TCRdb lists it. The V and J genes are TRBV20-1 and TRBJ1-2. Per germline, CDR1 DFQATT and CDR2 SNEGSKA (reference sequence). Ends included, the CDR3 has 13 residues. The CDR3 reads CSAPRDFGAGYTF.

The sample holds many counts of this clonotype. The chain has TRBV4-1 and TRBJ2-3, with D possibly matching TRBD1 (5 bases). This CDR3 contains 14 residues. V gave up 3 bases and J gave up 4 bases, with 11 bases separating them. CDR1 is MGHRA and CDR2 is YSYEKL in the germline V gene. CDR3 coding DNA: TGCGCCAGCAGCCAGTGGACACCCGCAGATACGCAGTATTTT. Translated, it gives CASSQWTPADTQYF.

Sample share makes this clonotype medium-sized (0.01 to 0.1%). This chain links TRBV16 with TRBJ2-7; tentative D call: TRBD2 (6 bases). CDR3 length: 14 residues. Between the trimmed V and J ends, which lost 4 bases and 6 bases, there was a span of 16 bases. The germline V gene encodes CDR1 KGHSY and CDR2 FQNENV. In DNA form, the CDR3 reads TGTGCCAGCAGCCTGTCCACGTTGGGGGGCGAGCAGTACGTC. It encodes CASSLSTLGGEQYV.

This clonotype was seen repeatedly, ten times or more. The chain has TRBV7-2 and TRBJ2-1; TRBD1 aligns across 8 bases. This CDR3 spans 14 amino acids. From germline, CDR1 is SGHTA and CDR2 FQGNSA. V was clipped by 6 bases and J by 4 bases; unmatched bases: 5. The CDR3 DNA sequence: TGTGCCAGCAGTCGACAGGGGACGTACAATGAGCAGTTCTTC. It translates to CASSRQGTYNEQFF. The full variable domain, its missing parts supplied by reference TRBV7-2 and TRBJ2-1, is GAGVSQSPSNKVTEKGKDVELRCDPISGHTALYWYRQSLGQGLEFLIYFQGNSAPDKSGLPSDRFSAERTGGSVSTLTIQRTQQEDSAVYLCASSRQGTYNEQFFGPGTRLTVL.

This clonotype rates as medium-sized. V and J are TRBV5-6 and TRBJ2-5; D is unclear. The CDR3 length is 12 residues. CDR1 and CDR2 from the germline V gene are SGHDT and YYEEEE. Trimming stripped 1 base from V and 4 bases from J, with 5 bases between. CDR3 nucleotide sequence: TGTGCCAGCAGCTTGTTCACAGAGACCCAGTACTTC. Translation: CASSLFTETQYF.

By frequency in the sample, this clonotype is medium-sized (0.01 to 0.1%). The chain has TRBV7-2 and TRBJ2-3; the D gene could be TRBD1 or TRBD2 (6 bases each). Germline-derived CDR1 and CDR2 are SGHTA and FQGNSA. The V gene lost 1 base and the J gene lost 6 bases, with 17 bases spanning the gap. The CDR3 totals 16 residues. The CDR3 nucleotides are TGTGCCAGCAGCTTAGTAAGGGCGCTAGGGGGGGATACGCAGTATTTT. Its translation is CASSLVRALGGDTQYF.

In its sample, this clonotype ranks as medium-sized. The chain employs TRBV9 and TRBJ1-2, with a tentative D call TRBD1 (5 bases). Trimming took off 0 bases at V and 6 bases at J, with 12 bases between the two ends. The CDR3 covers 14 residues. Germline CDR1 and CDR2: SGDLS and YYNGEE. The chain's CDR3 is CASSVVEGTNGYTF. As DNA, the CDR3 is TGTGCCAGCAGCGTAGTTGAGGGGACTAATGGCTACACCTTC. Filled out from reference TRBV9 and TRBJ1-2, the complete variable domain reads DSGVTQTPKHLITATGQRVTLRCSPRSGDLSVYWYQQSLDQGLQFLIQYYNGEERAKGNILERFSAQQFPDLHSELNLSSLELGDSALYFCASSVVEGTNGYTFGSGTRLTVV.